A selection of T cell receptor beta chains follows, all from one sample in a study of PD-1 blockade in classical Hodgkin lymphoma. Clones were sequenced by immunoSEQ multiplex PCR, and TCRdb holds only the in-frame ones, with some missing. The data contain around 13,000 clones, roughly 80% of them seen just once; the ten biggest clones take up about 15%. Here the sequenced sample was peripheral blood mononuclear cells (PBMCs), taken before the fourth cycle of nivolumab. The receptors were sampled from a human donor with classical Hodgkin lymphoma. Each CDR3 is given with its conserved first and last residue. Size is stated for part of the rows, as once, few or many counts, or as a class when the clone is expanded.

j_gene,abundance,v_gene,CDR3aa
TRBJ1-2,few,TRBV27,CASSFGDRGLDGYTF
TRBJ2-1,-,TRBV19,CASSRTSGPYNEQFF
TRBJ1-5,few,TRBV5-8,CASHSNQPQHF
TRBJ2-1,-,TRBV6-6,CASTREVSDEQFF
TRBJ1-4,-,TRBV4-3,CASSQLPGGDEKLFF
TRBJ2-3,-,TRBV10-3,CAISELADTQYF
TRBJ2-7,-,TRBV7-2,CASSLGPGTYEQYF
TRBJ2-7,-,TRBV28,CASSLYGLPSSYEQYF
TRBJ1-4,-,TRBV21-1,CASSKDNNEKLFF
TRBJ1-1,-,TRBV9,CASSAPRSTEAFF
TRBJ2-1,-,TRBV4-3,CASSHYLAANEQFF
TRBJ1-1,-,TRBV19,CASKAPGGSGEAFF
TRBJ2-5,-,TRBV7-9,CASSLAGETQYF
TRBJ1-2,medium-sized,TRBV7-9,CASSPQGRQGDYGYTF
TRBJ1-1,-,TRBV18,CASSPGGQGREAFF
TRBJ2-5,-,TRBV20-1,CSAAETQYF
TRBJ2-5,few,TRBV4-3,CASSPYRDRETQYF
TRBJ2-7,-,TRBV15,CATSRDRQGVGEQYF
TRBJ2-1,-,TRBV19,CASSIDLGRVGEQFF
TRBJ2-3,once,TRBV19,CARGFSTDTQYF
TRBJ2-7,-,TRBV29-1,CSFCLLWEEQYF
TRBJ2-7,-,TRBV28,CASRRPGYEQYF
TRBJ2-3,-,TRBV5-1,CASSRDGPTDTQYF
TRBJ2-5,-,TRBV7-9,CASSLQGGGETQYF
TRBJ2-5,once,TRBV6-1,CASRGTGAASETQYF
TRBJ2-1,-,TRBV4-2,CASSQGEAGRGGLINEQFF
TRBJ1-4,-,TRBV28,CASSLQGATNEKLFF
TRBJ1-4,-,TRBV19,CATGDEKLFF
TRBJ2-1,once,TRBV4-3,CASSQDAGYYNEQFF